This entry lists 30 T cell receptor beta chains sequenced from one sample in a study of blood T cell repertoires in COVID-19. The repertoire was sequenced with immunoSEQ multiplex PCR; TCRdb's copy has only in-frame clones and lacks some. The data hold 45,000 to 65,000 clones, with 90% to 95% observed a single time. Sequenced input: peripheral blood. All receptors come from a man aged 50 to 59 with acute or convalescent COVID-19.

CDR3 in amino acids: CAWMSVIGTEAFF. As DNA, the CDR3 is TGTGCCTGGATGTCAGTAATTGGCACTGAAGCTTTCTTT. This chain uses TRBV30 with TRBJ1-1; no firm D call. Germline V CDR1 and CDR2: GTSNPN, SVGIG (reference sequence). This CDR3 region has 13 residues. V was shortened by 4 bases and J by 4 bases, with 13 bases between the two germline ends. Filled out from reference TRBV30 and TRBJ1-1, the complete variable domain reads SQTIHQWPATLVQPVGSPLSLECTVEGTSNPNLYWYRQAAGRGLQLLFYSVGIGQISSEVPQNLSASRPQDRQFILSSKKLLLSDSGFYLCAWMSVIGTEAFFGQGTRLTVV.

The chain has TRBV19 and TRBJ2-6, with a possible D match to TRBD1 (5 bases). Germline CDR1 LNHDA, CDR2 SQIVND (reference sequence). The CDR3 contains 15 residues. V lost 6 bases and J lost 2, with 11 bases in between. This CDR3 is CASREVGAGANVLTF. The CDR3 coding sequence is TGTGCCAGTAGAGAGGTAGGGGCTGGGGCCAACGTCCTGACTTTC.

The CDR3 DNA follows: TGTGCCCAAGGGACTAGCGGACGGCATTACGAGCAGTACTTC. As protein: CAQGTSGRHYEQYF. This sequence joins TRBV30 and TRBJ2-7, with TRBD2 identical over 11 bases. From germline, CDR1 is GTSNPN and CDR2 SVGIG (reference sequence). There are 14 residues in the CDR3. Unmatched junction bases numbered 10, after V lost 8 bases and J lost 4 bases.

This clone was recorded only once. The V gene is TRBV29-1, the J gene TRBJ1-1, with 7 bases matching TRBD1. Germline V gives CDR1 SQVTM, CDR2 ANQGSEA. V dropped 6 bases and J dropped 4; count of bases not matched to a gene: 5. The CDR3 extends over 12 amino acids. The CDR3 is CSVQGSSTEAFF. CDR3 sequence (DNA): TGCAGCGTACAGGGGAGTAGCACTGAAGCTTTCTTT.

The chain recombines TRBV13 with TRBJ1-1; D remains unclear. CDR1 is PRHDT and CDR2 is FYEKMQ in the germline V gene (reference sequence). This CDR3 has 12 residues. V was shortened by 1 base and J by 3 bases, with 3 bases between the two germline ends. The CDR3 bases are TGTGCCAGCAGCTTAGTAGACACTGAAGCTTTCTTT. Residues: CASSLVDTEAFF.

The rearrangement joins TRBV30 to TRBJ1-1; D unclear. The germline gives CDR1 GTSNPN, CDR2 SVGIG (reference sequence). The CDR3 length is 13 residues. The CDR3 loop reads CASSGLMNTEAFF. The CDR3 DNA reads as TGTGCGTCAAGTGGACTTATGAACACTGAAGCTTTCTTT.

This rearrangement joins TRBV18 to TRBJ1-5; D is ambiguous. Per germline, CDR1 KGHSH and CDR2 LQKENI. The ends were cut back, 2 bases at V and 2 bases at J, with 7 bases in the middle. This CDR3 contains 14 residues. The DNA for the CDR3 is TGTGCCAGCTCACCAGGGCAGGGCAATCAGCCCCAGCATTTT. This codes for CASSPGQGNQPQHF.

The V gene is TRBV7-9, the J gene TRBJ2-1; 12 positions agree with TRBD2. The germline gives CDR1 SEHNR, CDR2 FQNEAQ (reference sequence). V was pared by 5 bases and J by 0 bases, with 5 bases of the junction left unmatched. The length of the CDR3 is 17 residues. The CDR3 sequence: CASSRTSGTYSYNEQFF. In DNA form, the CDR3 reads TGTGCCAGCAGCAGGACTAGCGGGACCTACTCCTACAATGAGCAGTTCTTC.

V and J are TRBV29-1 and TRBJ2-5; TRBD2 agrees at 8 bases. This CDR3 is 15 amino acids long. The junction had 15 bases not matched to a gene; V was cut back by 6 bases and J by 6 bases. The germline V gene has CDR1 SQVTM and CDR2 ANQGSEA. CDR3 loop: CSVEGGRTPKKTQYF. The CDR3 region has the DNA TGCAGCGTGGAGGGCGGGAGGACCCCAAAAAAGACCCAGTACTTC.

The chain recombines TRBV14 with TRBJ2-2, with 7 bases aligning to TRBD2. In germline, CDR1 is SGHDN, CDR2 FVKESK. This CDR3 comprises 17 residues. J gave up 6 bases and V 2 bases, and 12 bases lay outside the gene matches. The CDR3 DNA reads TGTGCCAGCAGCCAAAGGATGCTAGCGGAGAGGGCCGGGGAGCTGTTTTTT. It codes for CASSQRMLAERAGELFF.

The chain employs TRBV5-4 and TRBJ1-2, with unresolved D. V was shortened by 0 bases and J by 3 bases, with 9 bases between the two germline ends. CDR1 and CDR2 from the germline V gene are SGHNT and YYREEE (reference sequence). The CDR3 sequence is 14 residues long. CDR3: CASSLGRLDYGYTF. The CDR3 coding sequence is TGTGCCAGCAGCTTGGGCAGACTGGACTATGGCTACACCTTC.

CDR3 protein: CASSPFQGALEQYF. CDR3 nucleotide sequence: TGTGCCAGCAGCCCGTTTCAAGGGGCTCTCGAGCAGTACTTC. This rearrangement joins TRBV14 to TRBJ2-7, with D perhaps matching TRBD1 (5 bases). Germline CDR1 reads SGHDN; CDR2 reads FVKESK. V lost 4 bases to trimming and J lost 6 bases, with 16 bases between them. The CDR3 runs 14 residues.

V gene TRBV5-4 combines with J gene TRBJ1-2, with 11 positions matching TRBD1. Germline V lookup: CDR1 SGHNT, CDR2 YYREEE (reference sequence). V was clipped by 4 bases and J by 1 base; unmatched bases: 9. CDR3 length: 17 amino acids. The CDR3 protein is CASSLGQGALLNYGYTF. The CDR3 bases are TGTGCCAGCAGCCTCGGACAGGGGGCCTTACTTAACTATGGCTACACCTTC.

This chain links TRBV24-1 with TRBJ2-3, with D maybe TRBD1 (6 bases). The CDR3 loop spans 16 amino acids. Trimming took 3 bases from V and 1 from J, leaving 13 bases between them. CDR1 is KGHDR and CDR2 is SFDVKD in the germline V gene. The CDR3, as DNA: TGTGCCACCAGTGATCCGAACAGGGTTGGCACAGATACGCAGTATTTT. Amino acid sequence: CATSDPNRVGTDTQYF.

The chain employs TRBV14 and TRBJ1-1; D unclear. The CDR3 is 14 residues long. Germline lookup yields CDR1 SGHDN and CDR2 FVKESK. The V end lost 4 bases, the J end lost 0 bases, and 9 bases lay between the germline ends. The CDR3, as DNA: TGTGCCAGCAGCCCTTTATCCCTGAACACTGAAGCTTTCTTT. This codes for CASSPLSLNTEAFF.

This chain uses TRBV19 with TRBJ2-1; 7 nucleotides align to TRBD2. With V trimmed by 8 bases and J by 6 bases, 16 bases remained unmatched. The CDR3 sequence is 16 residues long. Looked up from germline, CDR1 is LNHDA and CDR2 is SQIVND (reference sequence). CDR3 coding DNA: TGTGCCAGTTCCTCCCTTAGCGGGCTCTCTTCCAATGAGCAGTTCTTC. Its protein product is CASSSLSGLSSNEQFF.

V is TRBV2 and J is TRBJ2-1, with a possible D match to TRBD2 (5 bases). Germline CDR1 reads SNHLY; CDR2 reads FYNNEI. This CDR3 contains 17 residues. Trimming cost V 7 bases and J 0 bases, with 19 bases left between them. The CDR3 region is CASISERSVSSYNEQFF. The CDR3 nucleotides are TGTGCCAGCATTTCGGAGCGGTCCGTGAGCTCCTACAATGAGCAGTTCTTC.

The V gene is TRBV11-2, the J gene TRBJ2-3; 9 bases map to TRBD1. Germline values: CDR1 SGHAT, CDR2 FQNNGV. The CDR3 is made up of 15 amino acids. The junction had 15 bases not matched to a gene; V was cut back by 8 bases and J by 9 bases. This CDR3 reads CASGVLGQGRGTQYF. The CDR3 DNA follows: TGTGCCAGCGGCGTTTTGGGACAGGGCCGGGGCACGCAGTATTTT.

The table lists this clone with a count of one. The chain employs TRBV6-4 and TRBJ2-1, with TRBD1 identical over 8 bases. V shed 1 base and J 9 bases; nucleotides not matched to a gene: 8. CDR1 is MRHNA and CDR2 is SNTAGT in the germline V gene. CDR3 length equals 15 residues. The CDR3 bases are TGTGCCAGCAGTGACTATAGCAGGGGGCATGGTGAGCAGTTCTTC. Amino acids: CASSDYSRGHGEQFF.

The CDR3 nucleotides read TGTGCCAGCAGACAGGCAGGCTCTGGAAACACCATATATTTT. It codes for CASRQAGSGNTIYF. The rearrangement links TRBV11-2 to TRBJ1-3; possibly TRBD1 for D (5 bases). The germline V and J ends were trimmed by 6 bases and 0 bases, with 9 bases remaining between them. CDR1 is SGHAT and CDR2 is FQNNGV in the germline V gene. CDR3 length: 14 amino acids. Drawing the rest from reference TRBV11-2 and TRBJ1-3, the complete variable domain is EAGVAQSPRYKIIEKRQSVAFWCNPISGHATLYWYQQILGQGPKLLIQFQNNGVVDDSQLPKDRFSAERLKGVDSTLKIQPAKLEDSAVYLCASRQAGSGNTIYFGEGSWLTVV.

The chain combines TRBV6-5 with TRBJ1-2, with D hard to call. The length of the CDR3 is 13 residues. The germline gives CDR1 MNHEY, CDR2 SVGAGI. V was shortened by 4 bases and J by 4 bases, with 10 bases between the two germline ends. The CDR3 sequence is CASSWRKGYGYTF. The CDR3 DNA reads TGTGCCAGCAGTTGGAGGAAAGGCTATGGCTACACCTTC.

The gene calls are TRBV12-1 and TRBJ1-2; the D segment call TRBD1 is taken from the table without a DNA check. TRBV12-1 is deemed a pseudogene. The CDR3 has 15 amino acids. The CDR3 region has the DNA TGTGCCAGCAGCTTTGGTTGCCAGTTCAACTATGGCTACACCTTC. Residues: CASSFGCQFNYGYTF.

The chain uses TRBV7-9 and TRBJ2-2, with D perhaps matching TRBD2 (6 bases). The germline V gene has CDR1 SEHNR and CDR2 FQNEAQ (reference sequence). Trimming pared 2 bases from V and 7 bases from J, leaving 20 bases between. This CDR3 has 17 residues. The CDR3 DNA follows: TGTGCCAGCAGCTTACCTTGGAGGGGCGTGGGGATCGGGGAGCTGTTTTTT. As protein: CASSLPWRGVGIGELFF.

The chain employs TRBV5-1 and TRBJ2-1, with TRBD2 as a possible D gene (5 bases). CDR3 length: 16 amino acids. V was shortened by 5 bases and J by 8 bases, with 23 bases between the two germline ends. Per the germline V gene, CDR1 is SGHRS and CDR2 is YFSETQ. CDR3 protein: CASSPGWLATADEQFF. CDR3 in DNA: TGCGCCAGCAGTCCTGGGTGGCTAGCAACCGCGGATGAGCAGTTCTTC.

CDR3 nucleotide sequence: TGTGCCAGCAGCGACAGAACTCGGAGCTCCTACAATGAGCAGTTCTTC. Translation: CASSDRTRSSYNEQFF. The J gene is TRBJ2-1, the V gene TRBV5-4, with D perhaps TRBD1 (5 bases). V was pared by 4 bases and J by 0 bases, with 14 bases between. The V gene's germline CDR1 is SGHNT and CDR2 YYREEE (reference sequence). This CDR3 region has 16 residues.

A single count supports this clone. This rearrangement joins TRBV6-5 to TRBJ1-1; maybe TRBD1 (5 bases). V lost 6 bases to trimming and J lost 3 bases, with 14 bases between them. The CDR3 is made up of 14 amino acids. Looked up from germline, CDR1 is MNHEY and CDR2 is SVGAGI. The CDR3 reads CASRVSGGDTEAFF. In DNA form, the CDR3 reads TGTGCCAGCAGAGTTAGTGGAGGGGACACTGAAGCTTTCTTT.

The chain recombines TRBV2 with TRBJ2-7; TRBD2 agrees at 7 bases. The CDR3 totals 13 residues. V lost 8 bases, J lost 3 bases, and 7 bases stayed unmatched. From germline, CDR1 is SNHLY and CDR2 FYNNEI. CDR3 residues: CASQGSGFYEQYF. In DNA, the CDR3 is TGTGCCAGCCAAGGTAGCGGGTTCTACGAGCAGTACTTC. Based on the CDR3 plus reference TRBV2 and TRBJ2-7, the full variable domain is EPEVTQTPSHQVTQMGQEVILRCVPISNHLYFYWYRQILGQKVEFLVSFYNNEISEKSEIFDDQFSVERPDGSNFTLKIRSTKLEDSAMYFCASQGSGFYEQYFGPGTRLTVT.

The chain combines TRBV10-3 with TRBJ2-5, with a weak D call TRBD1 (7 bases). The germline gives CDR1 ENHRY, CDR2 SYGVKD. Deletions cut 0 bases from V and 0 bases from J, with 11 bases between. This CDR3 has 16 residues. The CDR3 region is CAISESQGGHQETQYF. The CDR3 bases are TGTGCCATCAGTGAGTCGCAGGGGGGACACCAAGAGACCCAGTACTTC.

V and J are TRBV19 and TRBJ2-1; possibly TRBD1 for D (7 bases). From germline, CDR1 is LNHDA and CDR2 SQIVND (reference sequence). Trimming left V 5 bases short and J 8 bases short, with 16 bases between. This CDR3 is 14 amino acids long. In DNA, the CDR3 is TGTGCCAGTAGTCCCAGGGGGGTTAGGCATGAGCAGTTCTTC. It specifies CASSPRGVRHEQFF.

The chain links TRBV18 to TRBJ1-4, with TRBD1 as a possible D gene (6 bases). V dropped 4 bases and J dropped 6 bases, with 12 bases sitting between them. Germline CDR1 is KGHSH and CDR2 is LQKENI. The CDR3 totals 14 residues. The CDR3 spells CASSHREGDEKLFF. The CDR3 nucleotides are TGTGCCAGCTCACACCGGGAGGGGGATGAAAAACTGTTTTTT.